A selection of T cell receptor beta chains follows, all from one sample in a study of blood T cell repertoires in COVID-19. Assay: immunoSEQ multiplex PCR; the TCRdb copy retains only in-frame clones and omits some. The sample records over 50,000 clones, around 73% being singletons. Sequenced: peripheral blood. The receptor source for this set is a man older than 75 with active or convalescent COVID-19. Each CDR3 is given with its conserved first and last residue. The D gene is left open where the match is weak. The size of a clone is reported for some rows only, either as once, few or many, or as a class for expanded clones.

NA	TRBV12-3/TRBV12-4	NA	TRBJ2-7	TGTGCCAGCAGGGGGCAGGGTCCTGGCGAGCAGTACTTC	CASRGQGPGEQYF
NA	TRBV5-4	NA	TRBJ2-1	TGTGCCAGCAGCCCGGTTAGGGGGGGCTCCTACAATGAGCAGTTCTTC	CASSPVRGGSYNEQFF
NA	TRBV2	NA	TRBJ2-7	TGTGCCAGCAGTGTACCCCCAGACATTCGGTCCTACGAGCAGTACTTC	CASSVPPDIRSYEQYF
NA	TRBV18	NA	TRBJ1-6	TGTGCCAGCTCACCGGGCCAGGGGTTAACCCTCCACTTT	CASSPGQGLTLHF
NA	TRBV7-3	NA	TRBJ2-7	TGTGCCAGCAGCCAAGACCCTAGCGACGAGCAGTACTTC	CASSQDPSDEQYF
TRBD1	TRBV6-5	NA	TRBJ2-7	TGTGCCAGCAGGAGGGGACAGATGCTCTCCTACGAGCAGTACTTC	CASRRGQMLSYEQYF
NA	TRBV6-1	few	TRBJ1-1	TGTGCCAGCAACCAACTCCCAGAGGCTGAAGCTTTCTTT	CASNQLPEAEAFF
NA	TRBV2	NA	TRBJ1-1	TGTGCCAGCCTGGGGGTCCAGCGGGGGAGCACTGAAGCTTTCTTT	CASLGVQRGSTEAFF
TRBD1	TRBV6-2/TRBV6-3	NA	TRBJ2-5	TGTGCCAGCAGTGACACCGGGACAGGGGGCCAAGAGACCCAGTACTTC	CASSDTGTGGQETQYF
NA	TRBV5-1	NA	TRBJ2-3	TGCGCCAGCAGCTACCCCCGGGAAGCCGATACGCAGTATTTT	CASSYPREADTQYF
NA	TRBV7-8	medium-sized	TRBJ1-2	TGTGCCAGCAGCTTAGAGAGATATGGCTACACCTTC	CASSLERYGYTF
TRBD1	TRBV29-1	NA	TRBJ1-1	TGCAGCGCTCGGACAGGGGTGCTAGCTTTCTTT	CSARTGVLAFF
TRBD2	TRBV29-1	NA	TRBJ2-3	TGCAGCGTTGAAGTCGGTAGCGGGACAGATACGCAGTATTTT	CSVEVGSGTDTQYF
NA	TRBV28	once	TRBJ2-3	TGTGCCAGCAGCCAACCCAGGGATACGCAGTATTTT	CASSQPRDTQYF
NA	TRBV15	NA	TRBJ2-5	TGTGCCACCAGCAGAGTTCGACGGTCGACTTTACAAGAGACCCAGTACTTC	CATSRVRRSTLQETQYF
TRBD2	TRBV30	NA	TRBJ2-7	TGTGCCTGGAGTCAAGCGGGAGTCGGTTTGGGTATTATCGGGGAGCAGTACTTC	CAWSQAGVGLGIIGEQYF
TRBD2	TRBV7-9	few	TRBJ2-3	TGTGCCAGCAGCCGGAGGGGACTAGGGGCAGATACGCAGTATTTT	CASSRRGLGADTQYF
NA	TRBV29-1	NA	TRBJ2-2	TGCAGCGTTGGGACTCTCGGGGAGCTGTTTTTT	CSVGTLGELFF
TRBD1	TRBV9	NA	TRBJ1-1	TGTGCCAGCAGCGTAGGTGGGACAGGGATTTTTTCTGAAGCTTTCTTT	CASSVGGTGIFSEAFF
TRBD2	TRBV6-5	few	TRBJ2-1	TGTGCCAGCATCATAGCGGGGCGTGTTGATGAGCAGTTCTTC	CASIIAGRVDEQFF
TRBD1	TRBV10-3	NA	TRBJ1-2	TGTGCCATCAGCGACAGGGACTATGGCTACACCTTC	CAISDRDYGYTF
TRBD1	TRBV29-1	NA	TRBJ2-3	TGCAGCGTTGGAGTCAGACAGGGTGAAGATACGCAGTATTTT	CSVGVRQGEDTQYF
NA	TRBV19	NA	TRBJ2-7	TGTGCCAGTAGTATAGCGGGGGTAGACTACGAGCAGTACTTC	CASSIAGVDYEQYF
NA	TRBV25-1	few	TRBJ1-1	TGTGCCAGCAGTGAATATTACCGGAGTAGTTCTGAAGCTTTCTTT	CASSEYYRSSSEAFF
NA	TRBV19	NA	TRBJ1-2	TGTGCCAGTAGTTCCGTCTCCTCCGGGGGGGGTAGCTACACCTTC	CASSSVSSGGGSYTF
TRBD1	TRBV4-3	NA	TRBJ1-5	TGCGCCAGCAGCCCTACGCTGACAGGGTTGGATCAGCCCCAGCATTTT	CASSPTLTGLDQPQHF
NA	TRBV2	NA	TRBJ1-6	TGTGCCAGCATTAGGGACATCGAGGTTTCACCCCTCCACTTT	CASIRDIEVSPLHF
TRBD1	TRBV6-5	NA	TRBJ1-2	TGTGCCAGCAGTTACGGGGACAGGGCTAATGGCTACACCTTC	CASSYGDRANGYTF
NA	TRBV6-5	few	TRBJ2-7	TGTGCCAGCAGTAGGACTGGGGATTCCTACGAGCAGTACTTC	CASSRTGDSYEQYF
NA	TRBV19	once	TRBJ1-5	TGTGCCAGTAGTATTGCGCCATGGCAGCCCCAGCATTTT	CASSIAPWQPQHF
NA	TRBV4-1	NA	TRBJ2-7	TGCGCCAGCAGCCAAAGGGAGGCCTACGAGCAGTACTTC	CASSQREAYEQYF
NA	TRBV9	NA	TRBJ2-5	TGTGCCAGCACCCCAACAGGGTTAACGGAGACCCAGTACTTC	CASTPTGLTETQYF
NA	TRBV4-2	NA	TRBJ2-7	TGTGCCAGCAGCGCTTCAGACCAGGGTCTCGAGCAGTACTTC	CASSASDQGLEQYF
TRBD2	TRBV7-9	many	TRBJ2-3	TGTGCCAGCAGTCAAACCGGGACTAGCGCAGATACGCAGTATTTT	CASSQTGTSADTQYF
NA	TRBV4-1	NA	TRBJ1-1	TGCGCCAGCAGCCAAAATTCAGTCCCGGGAACAGGGCATTTCTTT	CASSQNSVPGTGHFF
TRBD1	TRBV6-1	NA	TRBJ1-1	TGTGCCAGCAGCGAAGGACAGGAGAACACTGAAGCTTTCTTT	CASSEGQENTEAFF
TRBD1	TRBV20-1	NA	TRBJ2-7	TGCAGTGCTAGTAGACAGGGGCATGGCGAGCAGTACTTC	CSASRQGHGEQYF
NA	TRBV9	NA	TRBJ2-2	TGTGCCAGCAGCGTATTAATTTACGGGGAGCTGTTTTTT	CASSVLIYGELFF
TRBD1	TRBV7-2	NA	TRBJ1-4	TGTGCCAGCAGCTCCCAGGGGGGCGAAAAACTGTTTTTT	CASSSQGGEKLFF
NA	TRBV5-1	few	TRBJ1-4	TGCGCCAGCAGCTTGTATGGGGGAGGTGGTGAAAAACTGTTTTTT	CASSLYGGGGEKLFF
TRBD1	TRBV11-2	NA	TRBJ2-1	TGTGCCAGCAGCTCCCAGGGGGATGAGCAGTTCTTC	CASSSQGDEQFF
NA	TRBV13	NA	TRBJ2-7	TGTGCCAGCAGTTTATACGCTCTAGGAGGTGGCGAGCAGTACTTC	CASSLYALGGGEQYF
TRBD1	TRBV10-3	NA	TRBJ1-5	TGTGCCATCAGCCTCCACCGGCAGGGGGATAGCAATCAGCCCCAGCATTTT	CAISLHRQGDSNQPQHF
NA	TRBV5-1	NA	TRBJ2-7	TGCGCCAGCAGCTTGGCGCAGGAAAGGACCTACGAGCAGTACTTC	CASSLAQERTYEQYF
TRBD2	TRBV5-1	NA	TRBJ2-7	TGCGCCAGCAGCTTTGAGCGGGGGTCCTACGAGCAGTACTTC	CASSFERGSYEQYF
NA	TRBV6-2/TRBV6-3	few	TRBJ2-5	TGTGCCAGCAGTGCGTCGGGTCGGCAAGAGACCCAGTACTTC	CASSASGRQETQYF
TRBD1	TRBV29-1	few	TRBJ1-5	TGCAGCGCAGGACAGGCAAATCAGCCCCAGCATTTT	CSAGQANQPQHF
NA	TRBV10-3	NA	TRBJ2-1	TGTGCCATCAGTGGGAATCGGGGGGCCCCGGACAATGAGCAGTTCTTC	CAISGNRGAPDNEQFF